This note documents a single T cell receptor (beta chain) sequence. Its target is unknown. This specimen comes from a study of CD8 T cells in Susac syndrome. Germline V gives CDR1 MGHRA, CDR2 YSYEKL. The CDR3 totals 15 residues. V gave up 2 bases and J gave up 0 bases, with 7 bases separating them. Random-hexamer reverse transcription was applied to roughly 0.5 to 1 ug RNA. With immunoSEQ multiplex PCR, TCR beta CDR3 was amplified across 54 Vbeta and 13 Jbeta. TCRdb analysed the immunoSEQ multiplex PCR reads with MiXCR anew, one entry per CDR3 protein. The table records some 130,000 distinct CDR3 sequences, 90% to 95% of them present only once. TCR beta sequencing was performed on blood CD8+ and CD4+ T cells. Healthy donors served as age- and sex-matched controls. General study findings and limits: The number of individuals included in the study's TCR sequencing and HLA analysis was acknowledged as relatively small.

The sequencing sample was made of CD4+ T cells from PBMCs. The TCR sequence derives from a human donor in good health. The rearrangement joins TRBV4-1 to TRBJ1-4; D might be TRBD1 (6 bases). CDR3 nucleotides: TGCGCCAGCAGCCAACAGGGGTCAACTAATGAAAAACTGTTTTTT. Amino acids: CASSQQGSTNEKLFF.